The 23 T cell receptor beta chains presented below share a single source sample, sequenced in a study of blood T cell repertoires in COVID-19. Profiling relied on immunoSEQ multiplex PCR, and the TCRdb table lists in-frame clones only, not all of them. The sample holds more than 70,000 clones, 88% seen once. Sequencing was carried out using peripheral blood. The source is a human donor in a cohort sampled during active COVID-19.

This clone was recorded a few times. The rearrangement joins TRBV2 to TRBJ2-2; no firm D call. CDR3 length: 12 residues. Trimming took 7 bases from V and 6 from J, leaving 9 bases between them. In germline, CDR1 is SNHLY, CDR2 FYNNEI. CDR3 sequence: CASKNSPGELFF. CDR3 sequence (DNA): TGTGCCAGCAAAAACAGCCCCGGGGAGCTGTTTTTT.

The rearrangement uses TRBV7-9 and TRBJ2-5; 9 bases match TRBD2. V lost 5 bases and J lost 5; bases outside the gene matches: 6. This CDR3 is 14 amino acids long. Per the germline V gene, CDR1 is SEHNR and CDR2 is FQNEAQ (reference sequence). CDR3 in DNA: TGTGCCAGCAGCCTGGGACTAGCAGGGGAGACCCAGTACTTC. Translated: CASSLGLAGETQYF.

The genes are TRBV12-3 or TRBV12-4 and TRBJ2-5, with D perhaps matching TRBD2 (6 bases). The CDR3 consists of 12 residues. V lost 5 bases, J lost 13 bases, and 17 bases lay in between. The CDR3 loop is CASSRGTPEGYF. Here the CDR3 DNA reads TGTGCCAGCAGTCGCGGGACTCCCGAGGGGTACTTC.

The V and J genes are TRBV6-5 and TRBJ2-7, with 11 positions matching TRBD1. Per germline, CDR1 MNHEY and CDR2 SVGAGI. The CDR3 runs to 14 residues. V lost 5 bases, J lost 4 bases, and 4 bases stayed unmatched. The CDR3 here is CASSRDRGKYEQYF. The CDR3 bases are TGTGCCAGCAGTAGGGACAGGGGGAAATACGAGCAGTACTTC.

V gene TRBV5-1 combines with J gene TRBJ2-2; D may be TRBD1 (6 bases). Germline CDR1 reads SGHRS; CDR2 reads YFSETQ. Deletions cut 4 bases from V and 4 bases from J, with 11 bases between. The CDR3 is 14 residues long. Written as DNA, the CDR3 is TGCGCCAGCAGCCAAGGACAGACCACCGGGGAGCTGTTTTTT. It specifies CASSQGQTTGELFF.

V is TRBV6-6 and J is TRBJ1-4; no definite D call. CDR1 and CDR2 from the germline V gene are MNHNY and SVGAGI (reference sequence). The CDR3 covers 16 residues. V lost 4 bases and J 8 bases, leaving 20 bases between the germline ends. CDR3 sequence: CASSSSGSRNAEKLFF. DNA of the CDR3: TGTGCCAGCAGTTCCAGCGGCAGTCGGAATGCGGAAAAACTGTTTTTT.

This sequence joins TRBV19 and TRBJ2-7; 9 nucleotides align to TRBD1. V trimming: 1 base; J trimming: 3 bases; junction bases outside the gene matches: 4. CDR1 is LNHDA and CDR2 is SQIVND in the germline V gene (reference sequence). CDR3 length: 15 residues. The CDR3: CASSIAGQGYYEQYF. The CDR3 bases are TGTGCCAGTAGTATAGCCGGACAGGGGTACTACGAGCAGTACTTC.

V is TRBV9 and J is TRBJ1-1; D perhaps matches TRBD1 (5 bases). The CDR3 consists of 15 residues. CDR1 is SGDLS, CDR2 YYNGEE, per germline. V lost 4 bases and J lost 2, with 15 bases in between. CDR3 protein: CASSPGGTLNTEAFF. The CDR3 bases are TGTGCCAGCAGCCCTGGGGGGACCCTCAACACTGAAGCTTTCTTT.

This chain connects TRBV10-3 to TRBJ1-2, with D perhaps matching TRBD1 (5 bases). Germline V gene data show CDR1 as ENHRY and CDR2 as SYGVKD. The V end lost 2 bases, the J end lost 3 bases, and 7 bases lay between the germline ends. The CDR3 is 13 residues long. The DNA for the CDR3 is TGTGCCATCAGTGAGAGGGGTGACTATGGCTACACCTTC. Translation gives CAISERGDYGYTF.

This rearrangement joins TRBV10-3 to TRBJ2-1, with D maybe TRBD2 (6 bases). The germline gives CDR1 ENHRY, CDR2 SYGVKD. Trimming stripped 3 bases from V and 5 bases from J, with 20 bases between. This CDR3 is 17 amino acids long. For the CDR3, the DNA is TGTGCCATCAGTGACCCGGGACTCCCCACGGCGAACAATGAGCAGTTCTTC. This gives the protein CAISDPGLPTANNEQFF.

This clone was picked up many times. V usage is TRBV7-2 and J usage is TRBJ2-1, with 9 nucleotides matching TRBD2. Trimming at V came to 2 bases and at J to 6 bases, leaving 11 bases not matched to a gene. CDR1 is SGHTA, CDR2 FQGNSA, per germline. The CDR3 is made up of 17 amino acids. CDR3 sequence reads: CASSLSPSGMGRNEQFF. In DNA, the CDR3 is TGTGCCAGCAGCTTAAGTCCTAGCGGGATGGGCCGCAATGAGCAGTTCTTC.

CDR3 sequence reads: CASSGQGRNQPQHF. CDR3 sequence (DNA): TGTGCCAGCAGCGGACAGGGACGCAATCAGCCCCAGCATTTT. The V gene is TRBV2, the J gene TRBJ1-5; 8 nucleotides align to TRBD1. J gave up 2 bases and V 6 bases, and 3 bases lay outside the gene matches. Looked up from germline, CDR1 is SNHLY and CDR2 is FYNNEI. CDR3 length equals 14 residues.

The J gene is TRBJ2-3, the V gene TRBV5-1; D may be TRBD1 (6 bases). Germline V gene lookup returns CDR1 SGHRS and CDR2 YFSETQ. CDR3 length equals 16 residues. Trimming pared 0 bases from V and 4 bases from J, leaving 15 bases between. The CDR3 is CASSLGAGDASDTQYF. CDR3 sequence (DNA): TGCGCCAGCAGCTTGGGTGCAGGGGATGCATCAGATACGCAGTATTTT.

The chain joins TRBV6-2 or TRBV6-3 to TRBJ1-4, with a tentative D call TRBD1 (6 bases). The CDR3 runs 11 residues. Deletions cut 2 bases from V and 12 bases from J, with 7 bases between. Germline V gene sequence: CDR1 MNHEY, CDR2 SVGEGT. This chain's CDR3 is CASSYRQELFF. The CDR3 DNA reads TGTGCCAGCAGTTACCGACAGGAACTGTTTTTT.

The chain carries TRBV3-1 (or the pseudogene TRBV3-2) and TRBJ2-2; TRBD1 agrees at 7 bases. This CDR3 spans 15 amino acids. J was trimmed by 1 base and V by 1 base; bases with no gene match: 0. Germline lookup yields CDR1 LGHDT and CDR2 YNNKEL (reference sequence). The CDR3 nucleotides are TGTGCCAGCAGCCAAGGGACAGGGAACACCGGGGAGCTGTTTTTT. Translation: CASSQGTGNTGELFF.

The chain has TRBV29-1 and TRBJ2-3; D is perhaps TRBD2 (6 bases). The CDR3 runs 14 residues. Per germline, CDR1 SQVTM and CDR2 ANQGSEA. V was trimmed by 6 bases and J by 3 bases, leaving 16 bases between them. CDR3 amino acids: CSVAWGSGTDTQYF. Here the CDR3 DNA reads TGCAGCGTCGCCTGGGGTAGCGGTACAGATACGCAGTATTTT.

The J gene is TRBJ2-7, the V gene TRBV6-1, with a tentative D call TRBD2 (5 bases). V shed 2 bases and J shed 9 bases, with 17 bases lying between them. Per germline, CDR1 MNHNS and CDR2 SASEGT. The CDR3 runs 14 residues. The CDR3 reads CASSELLVAQRQYF. CDR3 in DNA: TGTGCCAGCAGTGAACTACTAGTGGCCCAGAGGCAGTACTTC.

The genes are TRBV5-1 and TRBJ2-2; 13 bases match TRBD2. In germline, CDR1 is SGHRS, CDR2 YFSETQ. There are 17 residues in the CDR3. With V trimmed by 1 base and J by 3 bases, 3 bases remained unmatched. CDR3 amino acids: CASSLRLAGGYTGELFF. Here the CDR3 DNA reads TGCGCCAGCAGCTTGAGACTAGCGGGAGGCTACACCGGGGAGCTGTTTTTT.

J is TRBJ2-3 and V is TRBV9; 9 bases are shared with TRBD2. This CDR3 spans 16 amino acids. The J segment lost 2 bases and the V segment lost 0 bases, leaving 4 bases of the junction unmatched. The germline V gene encodes CDR1 SGDLS and CDR2 YYNGEE. The CDR3: CASSVEQRGVTDTQYF. For the CDR3, the DNA is TGTGCCAGCAGCGTAGAACAGCGGGGGGTCACAGATACGCAGTATTTT.

V and J are TRBV5-5 and TRBJ2-3; possible D gene TRBD2, 6 bases. From germline, CDR1 is SGHKS and CDR2 YYEKEE (reference sequence). V dropped 0 bases and J dropped 1 base, with 15 bases sitting between them. The CDR3 extends over 17 amino acids. CDR3 in amino acids: CASSLGFSPGGTDTQYF. CDR3 nucleotides: TGTGCCAGCAGCTTGGGATTTTCCCCGGGGGGCACAGATACGCAGTATTTT.

The rearrangement links TRBV21-1 to TRBJ2-7; the DNA was not used to check the table's D call, TRBD2. TRBV21-1 is labeled a pseudogene. This CDR3 comprises 16 residues. The CDR3 DNA reads as TGTGCCAGCAGGCTCGTTTGGGAGGGGGAGGTCTACGAGCAGTACTTC. Its translation: CASRLVWEGEVYEQYF.

The chain joins TRBV5-1 to TRBJ2-1; TRBD2 matches 9 bases. Germline-derived CDR1 and CDR2 are SGHRS and YFSETQ. CDR3 length equals 16 residues. The junction had 7 bases not matched to a gene; V was cut back by 0 bases and J by 6 bases. CDR3 nucleotides: TGCGCCAGCAGCTTGGCAGCGGGGGGCCGGGTCAATGAGCAGTTCTTC. It specifies CASSLAAGGRVNEQFF.

The rearrangement links TRBV11-2 to TRBJ2-1; D possibly corresponds to TRBD2 (6 bases). The CDR3 runs 14 residues. V lost 6 bases and J 7 bases, leaving 16 bases between the germline ends. From germline, CDR1 is SGHAT and CDR2 FQNNGV. Here the CDR3 reads CASSPSGRGNEQFF. CDR3 sequence (DNA): TGTGCCAGCAGTCCATCCGGGAGAGGGAATGAGCAGTTCTTC.